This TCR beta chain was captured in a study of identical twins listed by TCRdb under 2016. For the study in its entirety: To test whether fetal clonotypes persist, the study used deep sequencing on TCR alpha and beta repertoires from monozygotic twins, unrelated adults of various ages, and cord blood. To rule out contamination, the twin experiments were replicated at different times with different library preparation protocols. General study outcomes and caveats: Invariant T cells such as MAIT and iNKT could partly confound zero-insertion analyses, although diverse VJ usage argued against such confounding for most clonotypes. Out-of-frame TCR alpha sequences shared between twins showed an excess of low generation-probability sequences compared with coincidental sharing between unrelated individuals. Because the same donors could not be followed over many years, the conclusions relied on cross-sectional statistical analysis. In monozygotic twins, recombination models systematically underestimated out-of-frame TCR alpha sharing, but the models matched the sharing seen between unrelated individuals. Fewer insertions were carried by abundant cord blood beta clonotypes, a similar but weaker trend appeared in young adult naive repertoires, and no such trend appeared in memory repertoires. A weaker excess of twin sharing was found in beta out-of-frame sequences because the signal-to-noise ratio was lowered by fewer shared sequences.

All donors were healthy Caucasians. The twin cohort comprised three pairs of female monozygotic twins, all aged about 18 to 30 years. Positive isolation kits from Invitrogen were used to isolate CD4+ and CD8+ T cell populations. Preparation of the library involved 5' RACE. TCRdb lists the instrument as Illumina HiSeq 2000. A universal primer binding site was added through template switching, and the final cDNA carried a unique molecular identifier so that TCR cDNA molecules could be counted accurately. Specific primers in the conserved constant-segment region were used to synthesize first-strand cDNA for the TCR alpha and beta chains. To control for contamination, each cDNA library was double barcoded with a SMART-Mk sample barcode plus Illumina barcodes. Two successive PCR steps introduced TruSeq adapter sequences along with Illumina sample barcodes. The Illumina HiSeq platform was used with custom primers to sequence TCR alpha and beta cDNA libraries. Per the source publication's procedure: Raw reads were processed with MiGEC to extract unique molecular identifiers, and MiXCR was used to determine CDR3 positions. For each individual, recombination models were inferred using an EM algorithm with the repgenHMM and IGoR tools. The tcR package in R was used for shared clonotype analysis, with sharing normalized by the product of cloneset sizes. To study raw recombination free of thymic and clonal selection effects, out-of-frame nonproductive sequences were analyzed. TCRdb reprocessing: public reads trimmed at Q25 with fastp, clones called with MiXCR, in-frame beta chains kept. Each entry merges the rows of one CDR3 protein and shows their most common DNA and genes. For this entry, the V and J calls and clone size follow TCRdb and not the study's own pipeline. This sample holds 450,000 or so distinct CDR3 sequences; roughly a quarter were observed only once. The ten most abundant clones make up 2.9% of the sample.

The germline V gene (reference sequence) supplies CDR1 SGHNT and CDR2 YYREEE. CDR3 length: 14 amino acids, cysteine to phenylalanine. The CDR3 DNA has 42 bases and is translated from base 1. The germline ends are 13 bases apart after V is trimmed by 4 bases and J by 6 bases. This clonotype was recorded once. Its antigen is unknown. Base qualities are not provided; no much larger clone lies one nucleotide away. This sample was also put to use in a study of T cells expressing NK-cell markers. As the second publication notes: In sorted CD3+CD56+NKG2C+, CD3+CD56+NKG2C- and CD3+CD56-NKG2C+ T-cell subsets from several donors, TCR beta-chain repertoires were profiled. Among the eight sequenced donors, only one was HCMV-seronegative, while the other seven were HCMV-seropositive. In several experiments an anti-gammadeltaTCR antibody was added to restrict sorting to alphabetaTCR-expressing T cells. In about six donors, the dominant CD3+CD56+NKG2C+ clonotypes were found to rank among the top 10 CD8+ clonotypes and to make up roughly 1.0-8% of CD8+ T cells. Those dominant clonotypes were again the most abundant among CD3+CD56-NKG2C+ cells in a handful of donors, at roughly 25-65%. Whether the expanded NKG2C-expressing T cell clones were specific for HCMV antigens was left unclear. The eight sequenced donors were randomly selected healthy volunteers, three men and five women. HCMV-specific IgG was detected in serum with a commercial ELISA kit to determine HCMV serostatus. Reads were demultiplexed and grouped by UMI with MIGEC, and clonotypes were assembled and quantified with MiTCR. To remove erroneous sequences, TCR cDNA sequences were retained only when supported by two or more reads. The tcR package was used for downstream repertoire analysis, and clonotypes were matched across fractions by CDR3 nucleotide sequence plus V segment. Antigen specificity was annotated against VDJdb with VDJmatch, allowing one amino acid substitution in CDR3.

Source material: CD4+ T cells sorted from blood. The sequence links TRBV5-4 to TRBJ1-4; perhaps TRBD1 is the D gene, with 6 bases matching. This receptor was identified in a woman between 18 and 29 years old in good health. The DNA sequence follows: TGTGCCAGCAGCGGGGGCTCGGGGTATGAAAAACTGTTTTTT. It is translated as CASSGGSGYEKLFF.